This T cell receptor (beta chain) is drawn from a study of blood T cell repertoires in COVID-19. Measured with immunoSEQ multiplex PCR; TCRdb has only the in-frame clones, and not every one. The data show about 40,000 clones, about 88% seen once. Specimen: peripheral blood. The clonotype comes from a man aged 65 to 79 with active COVID-19.

The chain's CDR3 is CASSPGLSTDTQYF. The CDR3 DNA reads as TGTGCCAGCAGCCCGGGACTGAGCACAGATACGCAGTATTTT. The rearrangement uses TRBV7-3 and TRBJ2-3; D perhaps matches TRBD2 (6 bases). Trimming pared 5 bases from V and 0 bases from J, leaving 9 bases between. The CDR3 is 14 amino acids. CDR1 SGHTA and CDR2 FQGTGA come from the germline V gene.